A selection of T cell receptor beta chains follows, all from one sample in a study of blood T cells in healthy people across ages. TCRdb itself ran the 5' RACE reads through MiXCR, one entry per CDR3 protein. The sample contains 1.5 million to 2 million distinct CDR3 sequences, 25% to 30% of which appear only once. Sequencing was done on a sample of blood. The origin of the receptors is a woman in her twenties or thirties in good health. CDR3s include the opening cysteine and the closing phenylalanine or tryptophan. Fields, in order: J gene, clone size, D gene, V gene, CDR3 protein, CDR3 DNA. The D gene is left open where the match is weak. Expanded clones get a size class; other rows say once, few or many, or leave the size out.

>TRBJ1-6|-|-|TRBV19
CASSTQGSSSYNSPLHF
TGTGCCAGTAGTACCCAGGGGTCGAGCTCCTATAATTCACCCCTCCACTTT
>TRBJ1-2|-|-|TRBV12-3/TRBV12-4
CASSLPVLYGYTF
TGTGCCAGCAGTTTACCGGTTCTCTATGGCTACACCTTC
>TRBJ1-5|few|-|TRBV5-1
CTSSAGDANQPQHF
TGCACCAGCAGCGCGGGGGATGCCAATCAGCCCCAGCATTTT
>TRBJ2-1|few|-|TRBV7-2
CASSLGINARFEQFF
TGTGCCAGCAGCTTAGGGATCAACGCCAGGTTTGAGCAGTTCTTC
>TRBJ2-5|few|TRBD2|TRBV14
CASSQVRGAQETQYF
TGTGCCAGCAGCCAAGTGCGGGGGGCCCAAGAGACCCAGTACTTC
>TRBJ1-1|-|-|TRBV5-1
CASSGTSGVNTEAFF
TGCGCCAGCAGCGGAACCTCAGGGGTGAACACTGAAGCTTTCTTT
>TRBJ2-5|-|TRBD1|TRBV5-1
CASSLAQGARETQYF
TGCGCCAGCAGCTTGGCCCAGGGGGCAAGAGAGACCCAGTACTTC
>TRBJ2-5|few|TRBD2|TRBV3-1
CASSRELTSGDRYQETQYF
TGTGCCAGCAGCCGAGAACTGACTAGCGGGGACCGGTACCAAGAGACCCAGTACTTC
>TRBJ1-1|few|-|TRBV6-6
CASSRGLERNTEAFF
TGTGCCAGCAGCCGAGGACTGGAAAGGAACACTGAAGCTTTCTTT
>TRBJ2-5|few|TRBD2|TRBV20-1
CSAGTSGFGETQYF
TGCAGTGCCGGGACTAGCGGGTTTGGAGAGACCCAGTACTTC